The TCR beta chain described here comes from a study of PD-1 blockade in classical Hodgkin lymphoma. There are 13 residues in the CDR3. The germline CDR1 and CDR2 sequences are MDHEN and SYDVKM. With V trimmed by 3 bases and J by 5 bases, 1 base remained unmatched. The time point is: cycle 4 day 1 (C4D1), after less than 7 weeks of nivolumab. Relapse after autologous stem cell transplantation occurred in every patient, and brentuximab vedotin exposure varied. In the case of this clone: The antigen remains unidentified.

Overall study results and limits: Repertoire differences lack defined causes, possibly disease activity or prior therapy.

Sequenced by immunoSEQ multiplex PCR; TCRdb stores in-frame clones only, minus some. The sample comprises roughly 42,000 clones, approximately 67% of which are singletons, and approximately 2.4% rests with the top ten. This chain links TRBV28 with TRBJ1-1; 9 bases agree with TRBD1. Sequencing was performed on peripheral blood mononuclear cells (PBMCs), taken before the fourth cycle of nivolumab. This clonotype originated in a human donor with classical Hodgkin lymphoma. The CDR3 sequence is CASSLTGGTEAFF. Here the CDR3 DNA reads TGTGCCAGCAGTTTGACAGGGGGAACTGAAGCTTTCTTT.